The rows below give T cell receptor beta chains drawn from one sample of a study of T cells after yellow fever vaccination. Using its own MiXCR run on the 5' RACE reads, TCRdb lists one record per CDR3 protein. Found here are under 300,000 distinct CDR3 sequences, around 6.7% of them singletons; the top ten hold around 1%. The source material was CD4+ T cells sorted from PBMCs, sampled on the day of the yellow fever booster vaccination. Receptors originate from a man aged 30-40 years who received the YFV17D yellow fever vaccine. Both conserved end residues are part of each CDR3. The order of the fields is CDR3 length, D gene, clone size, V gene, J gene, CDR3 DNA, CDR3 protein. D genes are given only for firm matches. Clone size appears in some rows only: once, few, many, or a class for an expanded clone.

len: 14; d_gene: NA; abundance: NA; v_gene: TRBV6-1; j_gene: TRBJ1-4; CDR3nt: TGTGCCAGCAGCCCGAGGTTTACTAATGAAAAACTGTTTTTT; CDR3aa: CASSPRFTNEKLFF
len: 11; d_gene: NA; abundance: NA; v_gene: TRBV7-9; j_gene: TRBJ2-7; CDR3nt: TGTGCCAGCAGCATTTTCTACGAGCAGTACTTC; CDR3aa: CASSIFYEQYF
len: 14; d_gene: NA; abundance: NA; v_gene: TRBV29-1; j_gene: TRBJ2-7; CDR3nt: TGCAGCGTGGACCGGGACGGGGGCCGTGGCGAGCAGTACTTC; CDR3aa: CSVDRDGGRGEQYF
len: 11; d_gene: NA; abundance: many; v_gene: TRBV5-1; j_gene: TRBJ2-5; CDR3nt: TGCGCCAGCAAATTGAAAGAGACCCAGTACTTC; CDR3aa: CASKLKETQYF
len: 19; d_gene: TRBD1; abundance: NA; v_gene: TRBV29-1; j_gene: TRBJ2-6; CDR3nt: TGCAGCGTTGAAGCTCTTGGGACAGGGGAAATCTCTGGGGCCAACGTCCTGACTTTC; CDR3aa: CSVEALGTGEISGANVLTF
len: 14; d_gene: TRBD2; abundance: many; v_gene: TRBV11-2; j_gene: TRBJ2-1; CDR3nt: TGTGCCAGCAGCTGGGCGGGAGGAAACAATGAGCAGTTCTTC; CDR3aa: CASSWAGGNNEQFF
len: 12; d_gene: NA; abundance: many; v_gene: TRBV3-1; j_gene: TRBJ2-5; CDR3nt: TGTGCCAGCAGCCACCCTCAAGAGACCCAGTACTTC; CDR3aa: CASSHPQETQYF
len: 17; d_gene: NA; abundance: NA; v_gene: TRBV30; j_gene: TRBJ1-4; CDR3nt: TGTGCCTGGAGCCCGGGACGGTTTTCTGCAACTAATGAAAAACTGTTTTTT; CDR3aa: CAWSPGRFSATNEKLFF
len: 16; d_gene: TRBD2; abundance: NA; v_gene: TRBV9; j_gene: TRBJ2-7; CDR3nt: TGTGCCAGCAGCGTAGCTCCCGGGACTAGCGGCTACGAGCAGTACTTC; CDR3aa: CASSVAPGTSGYEQYF
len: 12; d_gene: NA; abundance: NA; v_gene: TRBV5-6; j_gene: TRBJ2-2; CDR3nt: TGTGCCAGCAGCTTGGACAGGGGGGAGCTGTTTTTT; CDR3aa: CASSLDRGELFF
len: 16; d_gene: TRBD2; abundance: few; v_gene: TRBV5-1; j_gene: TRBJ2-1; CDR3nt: TGCGCCAGCAGCCCCGGACTAGCGGTGGGTGTAAGTGAGCAGTTCTTC; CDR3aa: CASSPGLAVGVSEQFF
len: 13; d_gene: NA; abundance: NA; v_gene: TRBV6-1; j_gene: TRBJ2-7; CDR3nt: TGTGCCACCGGGGGGGACAGGGCCCACGAGCAGTACTTC; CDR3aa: CATGGDRAHEQYF
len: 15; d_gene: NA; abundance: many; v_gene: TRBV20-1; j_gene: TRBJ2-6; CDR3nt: TGCAGTGCCTCGGACGGGCTGTCTGGGGCCAACGTCCTGACTTTC; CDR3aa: CSASDGLSGANVLTF
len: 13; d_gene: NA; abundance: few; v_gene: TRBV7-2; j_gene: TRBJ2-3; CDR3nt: TGTGCCAGCAGCTTAGTGGTGGGAGATACGCAGTATTTT; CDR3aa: CASSLVVGDTQYF
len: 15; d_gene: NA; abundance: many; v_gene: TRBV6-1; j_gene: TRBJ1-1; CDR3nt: TGTGCCAGCAGGAGTGGGGGGCAGGGGAGCACTGAAGCTTTCTTT; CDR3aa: CASRSGGQGSTEAFF
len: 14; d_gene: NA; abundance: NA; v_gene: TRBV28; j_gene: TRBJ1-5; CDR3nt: TGTGCCAGCTCCGTGGAGGGCCCCAATCAGCCCCAGCATTTT; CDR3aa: CASSVEGPNQPQHF
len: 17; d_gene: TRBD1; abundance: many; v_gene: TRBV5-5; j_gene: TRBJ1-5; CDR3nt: TGTGCCAGCAGCTTGTCCCAGACAGGGGGGGCCGGCCAGCCCCAGCATTTT; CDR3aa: CASSLSQTGGAGQPQHF
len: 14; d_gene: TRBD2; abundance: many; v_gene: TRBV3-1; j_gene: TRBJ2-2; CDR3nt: TGTGCCAGCAGCCAAGCGGGAGGCACCGGGGAGCTGTTTTTT; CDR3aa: CASSQAGGTGELFF
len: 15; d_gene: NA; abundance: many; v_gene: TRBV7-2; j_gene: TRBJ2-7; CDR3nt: TGTGCCAGCAGCTTACTTGTTGCCACGGGCTACGAGCAGTACTTC; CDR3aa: CASSLLVATGYEQYF
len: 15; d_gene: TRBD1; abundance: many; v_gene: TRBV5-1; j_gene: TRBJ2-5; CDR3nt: TGCGCCAGCAGCTTGGTTTGGACAGGGAAAGAGACCCAGTACTTC; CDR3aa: CASSLVWTGKETQYF
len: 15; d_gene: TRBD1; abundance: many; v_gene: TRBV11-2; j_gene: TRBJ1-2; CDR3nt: TGTGCCAGCAGCCGGGGACAGGGCATGATCTATGGCTACACCTTC; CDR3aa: CASSRGQGMIYGYTF
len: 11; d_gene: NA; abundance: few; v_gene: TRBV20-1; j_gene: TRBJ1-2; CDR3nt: TGCAGTGCTAGGGTACAGTATGGCTACACCTTC; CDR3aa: CSARVQYGYTF
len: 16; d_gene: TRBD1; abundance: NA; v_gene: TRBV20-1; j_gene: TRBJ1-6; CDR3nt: TGCAGTGCCAAGGATTTCGACAGGGTTAGGAATTCACCCCTCCACTTT; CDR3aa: CSAKDFDRVRNSPLHF
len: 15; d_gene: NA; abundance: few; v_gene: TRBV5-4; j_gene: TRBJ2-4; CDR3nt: TGTGCCAGCAGCTTGGACTGGGCATCCAAAAACATTCAGTACTTC; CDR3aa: CASSLDWASKNIQYF
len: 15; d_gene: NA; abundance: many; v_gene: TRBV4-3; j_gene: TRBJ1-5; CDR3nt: TGCGCCAGCAGCCAAGATGGCAGGGTATCTCAGCCCCAGCATTTT; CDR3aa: CASSQDGRVSQPQHF
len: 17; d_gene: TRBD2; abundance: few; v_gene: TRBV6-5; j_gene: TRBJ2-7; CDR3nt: TGTGCCAGCAGTTACGGACAAAGCGGGGGGAATCACTACGAGCAGTACTTC; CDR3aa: CASSYGQSGGNHYEQYF
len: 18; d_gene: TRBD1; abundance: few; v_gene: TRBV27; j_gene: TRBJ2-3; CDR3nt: TGTGCCAGCAGGACTCCACGTGGCGGCAGGGGGCGAAGAGATACGCAGTATTTT; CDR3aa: CASRTPRGGRGRRDTQYF
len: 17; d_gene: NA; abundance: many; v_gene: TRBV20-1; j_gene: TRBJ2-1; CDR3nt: TGCAGTGCTAAGGGGCCGGGTGGGGGATGGCGGGGCAATGAGCAGTTCTTC; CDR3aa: CSAKGPGGGWRGNEQFF
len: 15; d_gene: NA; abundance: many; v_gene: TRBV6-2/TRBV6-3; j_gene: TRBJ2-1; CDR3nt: TGTGCCAGCAGCCCCCTATTCCAGATTAGCGATGAGCAGTTCTTC; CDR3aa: CASSPLFQISDEQFF
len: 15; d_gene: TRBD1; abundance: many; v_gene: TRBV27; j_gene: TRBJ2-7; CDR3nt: TGTGCCAGCAGTTTATCGGACAGGGGGCCATACGAGCAGTACTTC; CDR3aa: CASSLSDRGPYEQYF
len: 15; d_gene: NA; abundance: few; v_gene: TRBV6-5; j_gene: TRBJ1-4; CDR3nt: TGTGCCAGCAGTCACGGACGGAGGGTGGATGAAAAACTGTTTTTT; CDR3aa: CASSHGRRVDEKLFF
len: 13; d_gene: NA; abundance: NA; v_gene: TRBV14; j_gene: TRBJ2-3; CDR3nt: TGTGCCAGCAGGCTCAGGGGCACAGATACGCAGTATTTT; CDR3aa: CASRLRGTDTQYF
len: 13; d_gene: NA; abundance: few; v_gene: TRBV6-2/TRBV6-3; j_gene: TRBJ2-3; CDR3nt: TGTGCCAGCAGTTACAGGGGTCTAGATACGCAGTATTTT; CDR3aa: CASSYRGLDTQYF
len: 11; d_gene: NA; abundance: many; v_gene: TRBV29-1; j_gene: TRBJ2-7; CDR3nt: TGCAGCGTAGGATCAGGGGCCGAGCAGTACTTC; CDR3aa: CSVGSGAEQYF
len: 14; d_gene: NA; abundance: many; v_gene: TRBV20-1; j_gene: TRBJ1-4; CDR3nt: TGCAGTGCAAGAGTAGAAGCCTTACATGAAAAACTGTTTTTT; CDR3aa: CSARVEALHEKLFF
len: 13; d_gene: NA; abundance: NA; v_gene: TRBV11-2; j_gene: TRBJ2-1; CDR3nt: TGTGCCAGCAGCTTAGCGGATTCTGATGAGCAGTTCTTC; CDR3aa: CASSLADSDEQFF
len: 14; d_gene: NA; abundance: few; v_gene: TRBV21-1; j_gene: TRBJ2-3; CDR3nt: TGTGCCAGCAGCAAATCGACAGGCACAGATACGCAGTATTTT; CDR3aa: CASSKSTGTDTQYF
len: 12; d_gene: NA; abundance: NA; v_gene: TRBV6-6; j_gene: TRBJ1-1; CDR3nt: TGTGCCAGCATCCGTGGAAACACTGAAGCTTTCTTT; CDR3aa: CASIRGNTEAFF
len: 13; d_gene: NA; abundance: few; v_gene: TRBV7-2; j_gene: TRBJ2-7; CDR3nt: TGTGCCAGCAGCTCGTTGACTGGTTACGAGCAGTACTTC; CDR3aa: CASSSLTGYEQYF
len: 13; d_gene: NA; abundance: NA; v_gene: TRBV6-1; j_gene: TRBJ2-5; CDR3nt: TGTGCCAGCAGTCTCATCGGGCCCGAGACCCAGTACTTC; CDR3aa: CASSLIGPETQYF
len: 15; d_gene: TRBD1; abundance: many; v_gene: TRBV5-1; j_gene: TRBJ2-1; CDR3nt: TGCGCCAGCAGCTTGGGGGGACAGGCCGGGAATGAGCAGTTCTTC; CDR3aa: CASSLGGQAGNEQFF
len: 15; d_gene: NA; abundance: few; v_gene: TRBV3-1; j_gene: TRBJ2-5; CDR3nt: TGTGCCAGCAGCCAAGGGATGCAGGGGGGTGAGACCCAGTACTTC; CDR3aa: CASSQGMQGGETQYF